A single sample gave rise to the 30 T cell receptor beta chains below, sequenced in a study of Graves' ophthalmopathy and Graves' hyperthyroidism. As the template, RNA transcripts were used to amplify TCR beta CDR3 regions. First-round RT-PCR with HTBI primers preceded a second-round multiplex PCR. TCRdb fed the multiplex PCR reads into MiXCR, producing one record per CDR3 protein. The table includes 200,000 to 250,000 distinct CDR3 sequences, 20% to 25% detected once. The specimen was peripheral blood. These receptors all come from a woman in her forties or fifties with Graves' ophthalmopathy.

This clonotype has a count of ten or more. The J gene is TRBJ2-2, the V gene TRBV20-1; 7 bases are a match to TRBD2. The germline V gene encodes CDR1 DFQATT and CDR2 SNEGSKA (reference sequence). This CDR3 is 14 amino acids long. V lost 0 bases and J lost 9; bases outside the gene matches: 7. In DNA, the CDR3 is TGCAGTGCTAGAGAACGGGCGGGAGAGCGGGAGCTGTTTTTT. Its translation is CSARERAGERELFF.

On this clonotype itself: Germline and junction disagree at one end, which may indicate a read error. In DNA, the CDR3 is TGTGACAGCAGTCGAGGTCGAGAGATCCAGTACTTC. Protein product: CDSSRGREIQYF. The J gene is TRBJ2-5, the V gene TRBV6-2 or TRBV6-3; D remains ambiguous. There are 12 residues in the CDR3. From germline, CDR1 is MNHEY and CDR2 SVGEGT.

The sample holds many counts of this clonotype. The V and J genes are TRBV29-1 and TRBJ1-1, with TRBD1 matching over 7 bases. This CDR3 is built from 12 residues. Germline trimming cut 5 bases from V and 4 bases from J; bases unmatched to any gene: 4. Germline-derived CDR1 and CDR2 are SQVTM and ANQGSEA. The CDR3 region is CSVSPGGTEAFF. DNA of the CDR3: TGCAGCGTTAGCCCAGGGGGCACTGAAGCTTTCTTT.

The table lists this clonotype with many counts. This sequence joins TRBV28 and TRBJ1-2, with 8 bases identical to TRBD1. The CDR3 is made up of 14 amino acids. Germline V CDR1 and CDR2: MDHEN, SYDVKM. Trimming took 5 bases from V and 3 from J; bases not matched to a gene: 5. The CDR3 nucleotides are TGTGCCAGCAGTAGGGGACAGGCCTACTATGGCTACACCTTC. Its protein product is CASSRGQAYYGYTF.

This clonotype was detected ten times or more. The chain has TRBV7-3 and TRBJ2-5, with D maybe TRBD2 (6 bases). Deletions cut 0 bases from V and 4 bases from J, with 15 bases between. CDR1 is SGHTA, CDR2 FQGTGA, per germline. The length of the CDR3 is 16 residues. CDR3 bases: TGTGCCAGCAGCTTAACTCGGGACTCGAGGGGAGAGACCCAGTACTTC. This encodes CASSLTRDSRGETQYF.

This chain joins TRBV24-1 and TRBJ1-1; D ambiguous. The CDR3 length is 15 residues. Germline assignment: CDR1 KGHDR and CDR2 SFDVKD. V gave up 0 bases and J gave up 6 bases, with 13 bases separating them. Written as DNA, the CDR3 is TGTGCCACCAGTGATTTGCATTCGGAGCTAGCTGAAGCTTTCTTT. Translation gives CATSDLHSELAEAFF.

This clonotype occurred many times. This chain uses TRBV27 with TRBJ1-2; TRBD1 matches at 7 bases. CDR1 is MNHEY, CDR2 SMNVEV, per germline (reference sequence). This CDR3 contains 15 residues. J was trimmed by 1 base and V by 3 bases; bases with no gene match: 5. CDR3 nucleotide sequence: TGTGCCAGCAGTTTGGCGTCAGGGGGTAACTATGGCTACACCTTC. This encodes CASSLASGGNYGYTF.

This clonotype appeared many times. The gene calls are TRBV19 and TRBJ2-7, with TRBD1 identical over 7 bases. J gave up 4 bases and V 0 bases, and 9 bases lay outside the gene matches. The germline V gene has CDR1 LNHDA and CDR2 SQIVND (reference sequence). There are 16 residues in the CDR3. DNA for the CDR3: TGTGCCAGTAGTATAGATGTACTGGCAGGGGGTTACGAGCAGTACTTC. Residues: CASSIDVLAGGYEQYF.

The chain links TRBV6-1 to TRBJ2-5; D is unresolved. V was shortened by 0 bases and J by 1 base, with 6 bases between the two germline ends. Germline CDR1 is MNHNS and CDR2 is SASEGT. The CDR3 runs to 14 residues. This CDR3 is CASSEARFQETQYF. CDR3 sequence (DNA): TGTGCCAGCAGTGAAGCCAGGTTCCAAGAGACCCAGTACTTC.

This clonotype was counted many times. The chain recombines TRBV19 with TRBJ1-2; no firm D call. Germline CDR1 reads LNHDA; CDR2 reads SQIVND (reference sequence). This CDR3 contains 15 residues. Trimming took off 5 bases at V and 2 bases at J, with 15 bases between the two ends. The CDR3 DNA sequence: TGTGCCAGTAGTTCAATACAGAAATTCAACTATGGCTACACCTTC. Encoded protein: CASSSIQKFNYGYTF.

CDR3 loop: CASSLAPGGDYGYTF. The CDR3 bases are TGTGCCAGCAGTTTAGCGCCAGGGGGCGACTATGGCTACACCTTC. The chain employs TRBV12-3 or TRBV12-4 and TRBJ1-2; 8 positions match TRBD1. The CDR3 covers 15 residues. V gave up 0 bases and J gave up 3 bases; unmatched junction bases: 3.

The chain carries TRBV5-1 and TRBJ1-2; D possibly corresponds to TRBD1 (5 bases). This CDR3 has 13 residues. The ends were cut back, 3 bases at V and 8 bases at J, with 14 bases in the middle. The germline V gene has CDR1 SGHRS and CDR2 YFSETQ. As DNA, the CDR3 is TGCGCCAGCAGCTCGGGACCGGGGCAGGGCTACACCTTC. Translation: CASSSGPGQGYTF.

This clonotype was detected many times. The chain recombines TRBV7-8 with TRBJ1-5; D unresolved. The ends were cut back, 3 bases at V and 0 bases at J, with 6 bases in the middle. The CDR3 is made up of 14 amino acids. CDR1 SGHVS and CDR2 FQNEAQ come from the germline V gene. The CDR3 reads CASSLHYSNQPQHF. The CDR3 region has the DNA TGTGCCAGCAGCTTGCACTATAGCAATCAGCCCCAGCATTTT.

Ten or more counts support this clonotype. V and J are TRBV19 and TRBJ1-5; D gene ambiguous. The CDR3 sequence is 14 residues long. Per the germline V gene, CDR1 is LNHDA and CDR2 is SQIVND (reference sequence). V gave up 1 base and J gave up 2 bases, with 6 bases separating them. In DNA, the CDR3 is TGTGCCAGTAGTATAGGGTTTCGCAATCAGCCCCAGCATTTT. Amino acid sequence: CASSIGFRNQPQHF.

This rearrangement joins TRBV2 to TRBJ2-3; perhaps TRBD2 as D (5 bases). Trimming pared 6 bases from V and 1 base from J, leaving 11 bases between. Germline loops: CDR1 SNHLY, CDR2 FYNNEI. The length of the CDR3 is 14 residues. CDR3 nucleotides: TGTGCCAGCAGCCGGACTCTGCGCACAGATACGCAGTATTTT. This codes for CASSRTLRTDTQYF.

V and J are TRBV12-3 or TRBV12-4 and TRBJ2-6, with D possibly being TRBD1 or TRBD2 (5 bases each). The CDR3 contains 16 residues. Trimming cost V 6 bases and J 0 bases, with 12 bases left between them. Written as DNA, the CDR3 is TGTGCCAGCAGACCGGGGCGGAGCTCTGGGGCCAACGTCCTGACTTTC. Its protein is CASRPGRSSGANVLTF.

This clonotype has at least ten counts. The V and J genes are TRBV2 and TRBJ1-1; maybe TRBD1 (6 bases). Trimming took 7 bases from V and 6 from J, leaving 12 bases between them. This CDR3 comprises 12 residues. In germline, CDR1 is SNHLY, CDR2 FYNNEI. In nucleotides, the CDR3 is TGTGCCAGCACCCAGCAGGGGTCTGAAGCTTTCTTT. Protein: CASTQQGSEAFF.

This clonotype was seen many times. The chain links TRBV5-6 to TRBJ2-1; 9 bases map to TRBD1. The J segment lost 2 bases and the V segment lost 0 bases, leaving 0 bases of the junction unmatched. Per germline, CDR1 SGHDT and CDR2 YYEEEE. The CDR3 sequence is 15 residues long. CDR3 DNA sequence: TGTGCCAGCAGCTTGGGGGACAGGGCCTACAATGAGCAGTTCTTC. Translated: CASSLGDRAYNEQFF.

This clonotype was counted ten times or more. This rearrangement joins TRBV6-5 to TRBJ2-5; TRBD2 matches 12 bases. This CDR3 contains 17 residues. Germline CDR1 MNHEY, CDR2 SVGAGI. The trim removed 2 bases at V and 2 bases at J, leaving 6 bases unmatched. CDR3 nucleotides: TGTGCCAGCAGTTACGGGACTAGCGGGCGAGATCAAGAGACCCAGTACTTC. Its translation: CASSYGTSGRDQETQYF.

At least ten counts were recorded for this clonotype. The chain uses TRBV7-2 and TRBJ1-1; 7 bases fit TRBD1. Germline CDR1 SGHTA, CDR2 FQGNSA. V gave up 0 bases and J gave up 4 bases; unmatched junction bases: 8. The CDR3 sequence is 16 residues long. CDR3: CASSLAGQEGSTEAFF. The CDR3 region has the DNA TGTGCCAGCAGCTTAGCTGGACAGGAGGGTTCCACTGAAGCTTTCTTT.

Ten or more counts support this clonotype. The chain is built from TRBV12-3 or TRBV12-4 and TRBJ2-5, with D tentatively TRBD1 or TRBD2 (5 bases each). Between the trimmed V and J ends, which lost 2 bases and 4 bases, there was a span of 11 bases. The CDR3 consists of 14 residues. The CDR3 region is CASSLMRGVETQYF. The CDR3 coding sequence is TGTGCCAGCAGTTTAATGAGGGGCGTAGAGACCCAGTACTTC.

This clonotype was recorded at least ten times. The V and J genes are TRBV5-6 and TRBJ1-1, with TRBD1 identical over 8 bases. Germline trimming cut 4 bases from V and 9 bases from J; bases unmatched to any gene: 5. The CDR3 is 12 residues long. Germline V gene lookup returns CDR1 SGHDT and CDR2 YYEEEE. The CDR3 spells CASSKGQGKAFF. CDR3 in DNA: TGTGCCAGCAGCAAAGGACAGGGAAAAGCTTTCTTT.

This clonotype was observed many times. The CDR3 here is CASSINTGVGNQPQHF. CDR3 bases: TGTGCCAGTAGTATCAACACAGGGGTGGGCAATCAGCCCCAGCATTTT. This rearrangement joins TRBV19 to TRBJ1-5, with 7 bases matching TRBD1. This CDR3 spans 16 amino acids. The V gene's germline CDR1 is LNHDA and CDR2 SQIVND (reference sequence). The ends lost 3 bases at V and 2 bases at J; junction bases unmatched: 7.

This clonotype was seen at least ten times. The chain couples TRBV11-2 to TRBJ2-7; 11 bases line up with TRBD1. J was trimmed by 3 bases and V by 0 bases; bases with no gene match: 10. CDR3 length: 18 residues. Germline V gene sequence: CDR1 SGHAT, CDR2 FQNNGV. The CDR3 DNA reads TGTGCCAGCAGCTTAGAAGGTCGACGGACAGGGGGCATCTACGAGCAGTACTTC. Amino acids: CASSLEGRRTGGIYEQYF. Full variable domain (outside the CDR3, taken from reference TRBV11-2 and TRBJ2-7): EAGVAQSPRYKIIEKRQSVAFWCNPISGHATLYWYQQILGQGPKLLIQFQNNGVVDDSQLPKDRFSAERLKGVDSTLKIQPAKLEDSAVYLCASSLEGRRTGGIYEQYFGPGTRLTVT.

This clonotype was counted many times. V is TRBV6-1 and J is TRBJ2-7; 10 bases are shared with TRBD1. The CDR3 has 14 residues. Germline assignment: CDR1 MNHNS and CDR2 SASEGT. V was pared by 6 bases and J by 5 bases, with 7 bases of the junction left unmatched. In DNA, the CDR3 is TGTGCCAGCAGCCGGCCGGGACAGGGGAACGAGCAGTACTTC. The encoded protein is CASSRPGQGNEQYF.

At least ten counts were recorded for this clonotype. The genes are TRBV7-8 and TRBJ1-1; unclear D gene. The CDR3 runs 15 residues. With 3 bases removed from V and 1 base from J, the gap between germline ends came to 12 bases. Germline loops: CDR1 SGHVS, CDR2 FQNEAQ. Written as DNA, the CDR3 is TGTGCCAGCAGCTTCCGGACCGGGAAGAACACTGAAGCTTTCTTT. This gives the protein CASSFRTGKNTEAFF.

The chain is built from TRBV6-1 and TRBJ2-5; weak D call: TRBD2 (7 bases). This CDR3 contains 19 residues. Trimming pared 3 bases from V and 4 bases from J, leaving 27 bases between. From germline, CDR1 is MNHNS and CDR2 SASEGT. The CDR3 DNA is TGTGCCAGCAGTGAGCGGTGGGTGGGAGGGGGGTTGGTTAGAGAGACCCAGTACTTC. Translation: CASSERWVGGGLVRETQYF.

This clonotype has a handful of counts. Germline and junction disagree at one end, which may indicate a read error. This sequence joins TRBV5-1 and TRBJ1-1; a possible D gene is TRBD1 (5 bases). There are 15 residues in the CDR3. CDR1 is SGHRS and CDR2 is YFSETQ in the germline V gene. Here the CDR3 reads CVSSLARGQNTEAFF. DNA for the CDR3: TGCGTCAGCAGCTTGGCACGGGGCCAGAACACTGAAGCTTTCTTT.

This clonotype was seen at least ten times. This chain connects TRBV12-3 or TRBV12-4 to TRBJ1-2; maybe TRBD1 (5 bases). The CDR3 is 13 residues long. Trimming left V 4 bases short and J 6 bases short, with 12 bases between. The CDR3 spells CASSSGGRHGYTF. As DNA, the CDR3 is TGTGCCAGCAGTTCGGGGGGAAGGCATGGCTACACCTTC.

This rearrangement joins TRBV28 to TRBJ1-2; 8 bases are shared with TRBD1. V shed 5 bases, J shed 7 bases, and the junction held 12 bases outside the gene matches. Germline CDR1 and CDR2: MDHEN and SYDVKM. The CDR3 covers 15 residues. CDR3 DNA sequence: TGTGCCAGCAGTCCCCGGACAGGGAGGATGGGTGGCTACACCTTC. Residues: CASSPRTGRMGGYTF.